The next 27 T cell receptor beta chains were all read from a single sample in a study of CXCR3-negative and CXCR3-positive naive CD8 T cells. The study, taken as a whole, reports: Naive cells with CXCR3 showed TRB CDR3s that were more hydrophobic than those in CXCR3-negative naive cells.

Their recognized antigens are unknown. 5' RACE that incorporated UMI labels was used to prepare the TRB cDNA libraries. No DNA is given; TCRdb re-called the 5' RACE reads and lists each CDR3 protein once. The sample's table shows some 68,000 distinct CDR3 sequences. Sequenced input: naive CXCR3+ CD8+ T cells from blood. Subset described: CD45RO-CCR7+CD27+CD95- naive CD8+ T cells expressing CXCR3 (TNR3+). The receptors stem from a human donor in good health. Some clones in this sample may be carry-over from other donors' samples.

The chain couples TRBV7-9 to TRBJ2-1; TCRdb indicates TRBD1, and absent DNA this call remains unverified. The CDR3 loop spans 14 amino acids. Germline V gene data show CDR1 as SEHNR and CDR2 as FQNEAQ (reference sequence). CDR3 protein: CASSSTGDEDEQFF.

The V call is TRBV6-5, the J call TRBJ2-7; TCRdb's D call of TRBD1 is untestable without DNA. Germline V gives CDR1 MNHEY, CDR2 SVGAGI. This CDR3 is 14 amino acids long. The CDR3 sequence: CASSLSTGNYEQYF.

The V and J genes are TRBV6-6 and TRBJ2-2; as DNA is missing, the TRBD1 call by TCRdb cannot be tested. Germline CDR1 reads MNHNY; CDR2 reads SVGAGI (reference sequence). The CDR3 is 14 amino acids. The CDR3 loop reads CASSKQGAYRELFF.

This sequence joins TRBV12-3 or TRBV12-4 and TRBJ2-5; without DNA, the TCRdb call of TRBD2 cannot be checked. The CDR3 covers 20 residues. CDR3 sequence reads: CASSFVRGQRGGRFSETQYF.

This chain uses TRBV12-3 or TRBV12-4 with TRBJ2-1; TCRdb returns TRBD1, unconfirmable since there is no DNA. The CDR3 extends over 13 amino acids. The CDR3 protein is CASSFSGYNEQFF.

V and J are TRBV29-1 and TRBJ2-7; absent DNA, TCRdb's TRBD1 call cannot be checked. The CDR3 runs 12 residues. Germline CDR1 SQVTM, CDR2 ANQGSEA. The CDR3 protein is CSVEGTGVEQYF.

V and J are TRBV13 and TRBJ2-7. CDR3 length equals 12 residues. Germline V gives CDR1 PRHDT, CDR2 FYEKMQ (reference sequence). The CDR3 spells CASSTHPYEQYF.

The chain combines TRBV5-1 with TRBJ2-7; TCRdb's D call, TRBD1, is unchecked because there is no DNA. Germline CDR1 reads SGHRS; CDR2 reads YFSETQ. The CDR3 runs 14 residues. The CDR3 loop is CASSADGTDYEQYF.

CDR3 amino acids: CASSFVYGQGSTGELFF. This rearrangement joins TRBV7-3 to TRBJ2-2; with no DNA, the TCRdb D assignment of TRBD1 cannot be verified. Germline V gene sequence: CDR1 SGHTA, CDR2 FQGTGA. This CDR3 region has 17 residues.

The CDR3 region is CASSQNGLAGGLNEQFF. The chain uses TRBV5-5 and TRBJ2-1; TCRdb designates TRBD2, a call that cannot be tested without DNA. CDR1 SGHKS and CDR2 YYEKEE come from the germline V gene (reference sequence). This CDR3 comprises 17 residues.

The genes are TRBV7-9 and TRBJ2-7; TCRdb calls TRBD2, which cannot be checked without DNA. The CDR3 sequence is 16 residues long. Germline CDR1 reads SEHNR; CDR2 reads FQNEAQ (reference sequence). The CDR3 sequence: CASSLGSGRALYEQYF.

The rearrangement joins TRBV14 to TRBJ2-3; there is no DNA to check the TCRdb D call of TRBD2. Per the germline V gene, CDR1 is SGHDN and CDR2 is FVKESK. There are 17 residues in the CDR3. The CDR3 spells CASSQDLAGGSTDTQYF.

This chain joins TRBV12-3 or TRBV12-4 and TRBJ2-5; TCRdb indicates TRBD1, and absent DNA this call remains unverified. The CDR3 totals 13 residues. CDR3: CASSSQGAETQYF.

The genes are TRBV29-1 and TRBJ2-3; TCRdb selects TRBD1, and the lack of DNA leaves this call unchecked. Per germline, CDR1 SQVTM and CDR2 ANQGSEA. The CDR3 runs 14 residues. The CDR3 reads CSDAGTGSTDTQYF.

The genes are TRBV18 and TRBJ1-1. Germline V CDR1 and CDR2: KGHSH, LQKENI. This CDR3 has 16 residues. CDR3 region: CASSPPVQRMNTEAFF. The full variable domain, with the rest looked up from reference TRBV18 and TRBJ1-1, is NAGVMQNPRHLVRRRGQEARLRCSPMKGHSHVYWYRQLPEEGLKFMVYLQKENIIDESGMPKERFSAEFPKEGPSILRIQQVVRGDSAAYFCASSPPVQRMNTEAFFGQGTRLTVV.

The chain joins TRBV4-3 to TRBJ2-7; the D call of TRBD1 rests on TCRdb alone, since no DNA is present to check it. The CDR3 loop spans 15 amino acids. The germline gives CDR1 LGHNA, CDR2 YSLEER. The CDR3 is CASSQGGTASYEQYF.

This chain joins TRBV6-5 and TRBJ1-3; the TCRdb D gene call, TRBD1, has no DNA to confirm it. Germline lookup yields CDR1 MNHEY and CDR2 SVGAGI. The CDR3 has 16 amino acids. The CDR3 here is CASSIGQVDSGNTIYF.

The chain recombines TRBV5-6 with TRBJ2-7; absent DNA, TCRdb's TRBD1 call cannot be checked. Germline CDR1 and CDR2: SGHDT and YYEEEE. The CDR3 totals 15 residues. CDR3 sequence: CASSFWGVPLYEQYF.

The gene calls are TRBV3-1 and TRBJ2-3. Germline V gene sequence: CDR1 LGHDT, CDR2 YNNKEL (reference sequence). This CDR3 is built from 11 residues. CDR3 region: CATHGLDTQYF.

The gene calls are TRBV15 and TRBJ1-5; TCRdb lists TRBD1, though no DNA is available to test this call. The CDR3 has 15 residues. Per germline, CDR1 LNHNV and CDR2 YYDKDF (reference sequence). The chain's CDR3 is CATSRARGGNQPQHF.

The chain uses TRBV4-3 and TRBJ1-2; TCRdb reports TRBD1, a call that lacks DNA to check it against. Germline V gives CDR1 LGHNA, CDR2 YSLEER. This CDR3 has 15 residues. The CDR3 sequence: CASSPGVVQNYGYTF.

The gene calls are TRBV29-1 and TRBJ2-7; TCRdb calls TRBD1, which cannot be checked without DNA. The CDR3 is 13 amino acids. Germline-derived CDR1 and CDR2 are SQVTM and ANQGSEA. CDR3 region: CGVLTGGSYEQYF.

This CDR3 reads CASSLRTGGFSYNEQFF. The V and J genes are TRBV9 and TRBJ2-1; TCRdb's D call, TRBD1, is unchecked because there is no DNA. This CDR3 contains 17 residues. In germline, CDR1 is SGDLS, CDR2 YYNGEE. The full variable domain, with the rest looked up from reference TRBV9 and TRBJ2-1, is DSGVTQTPKHLITATGQRVTLRCSPRSGDLSVYWYQQSLDQGLQFLIQYYNGEERAKGNILERFSAQQFPDLHSELNLSSLELGDSALYFCASSLRTGGFSYNEQFFGPGTRLTVL.

The chain recombines TRBV11-3 with TRBJ2-3; TCRdb designates TRBD2, a call that cannot be tested without DNA. The length of the CDR3 is 15 residues. CDR1 SGHNT and CDR2 YENEEA come from the germline V gene. The CDR3 sequence: CASSPRQGGSDTQYF.

The gene calls are TRBV6-5 and TRBJ2-5; TCRdb calls TRBD2, which cannot be checked without DNA. Germline CDR1 is MNHEY and CDR2 is SVGAGI. The CDR3 is made up of 15 amino acids. This chain's CDR3 is CASSNSGALQETQYF.

This chain joins TRBV3-1 and TRBJ2-3. The length of the CDR3 is 14 residues. In germline, CDR1 is LGHDT, CDR2 YNNKEL (reference sequence). The CDR3 region is CASSQDLLADTQYF.

V and J are TRBV4-3 and TRBJ2-2; TCRdb returns TRBD1, unconfirmable since there is no DNA. CDR3 length equals 16 residues. Germline V CDR1 and CDR2: LGHNA, YSLEER. The CDR3 spells CASSQEMDRNTGELFF.